These 32 T cell receptor beta chains originate from one sample sequenced in a study of beta chain features in type 1 diabetes. Expressed TCRB transcripts got sequenced, as all isolated RNA was reverse transcribed. Clones were read by immunoSEQ multiplex PCR, and TCRdb kept only the in-frame ones, dropping some. The sample lists roughly 450,000 clones, approximately 15% occurring once. Sequences were obtained from naive CD4+ T cells from blood. These receptors came from a man in his thirties or forties in good health.

V is TRBV18 and J is TRBJ2-5, with D tentatively TRBD2 (5 bases). V lost 3 bases to trimming and J lost 1 base, with 9 bases between them. CDR3 length: 14 residues. Per the germline V gene, CDR1 is KGHSH and CDR2 is LQKENI. Written as DNA, the CDR3 is TGTGCCAGCTCACCTATCGCGGGCCAAGAGACCCAGTACTTC. Translated, it gives CASSPIAGQETQYF.

This clone was counted only a few times. This chain uses TRBV7-2 with TRBJ2-1; possibly TRBD2 for D (5 bases). Germline CDR1 and CDR2: SGHTA and FQGNSA. The CDR3 covers 16 residues. V gave up 5 bases and J gave up 3 bases, with 17 bases separating them. The CDR3 loop reads CASSDERRLDYNEQFF. The CDR3 DNA is TGTGCCAGCAGCGATGAGAGGAGGTTGGACTACAATGAGCAGTTCTTC.

This clone was observed a few times. V usage is TRBV4-3 and J usage is TRBJ1-4; no definite D call. The CDR3 loop spans 9 amino acids. CDR1 LGHNA and CDR2 YSLEER come from the germline V gene. With 8 bases removed from V and 8 bases from J, the gap between germline ends came to 3 bases. CDR3 DNA: TGCGCCAGCCCAGAAAAACTGTTTTTT. Translation gives CASPEKLFF.

J is TRBJ2-5 and V is TRBV27; D unclear. Trimming took off 6 bases at V and 5 bases at J, with 10 bases between the two ends. The CDR3 consists of 12 residues. CDR1 is MNHEY, CDR2 SMNVEV, per germline (reference sequence). The CDR3: CASSENGETQYF. CDR3 DNA: TGTGCCAGCAGCGAAAACGGGGAGACCCAGTACTTC.

This clone was found a few times. The chain is built from TRBV18 and TRBJ2-4; D is uncertain. The germline V gene encodes CDR1 KGHSH and CDR2 LQKENI. Between the trimmed V and J ends, which lost 1 base and 0 bases, there was a span of 4 bases. CDR3 size: 14 residues. The CDR3 DNA is TGTGCCAGCTCACCACTGGAAGCCAAAAACATTCAGTACTTC. It specifies CASSPLEAKNIQYF.

The sample holds a few counts of this clone. The chain recombines TRBV7-6 with TRBJ1-1, with a possible D match to TRBD1 (5 bases). Germline V lookup: CDR1 SGHVS, CDR2 FNYEAQ. The CDR3 loop spans 12 amino acids. V was pared by 1 base and J by 10 bases, with 10 bases between. CDR3 amino acids: CASSLDGTRAFF. The CDR3 DNA follows: TGTGCCAGCAGCTTAGACGGGACTAGAGCTTTCTTT.

This clone was observed a handful of times. V gene TRBV18 combines with J gene TRBJ2-5; D is unclear. The CDR3 has 15 amino acids. Germline V lookup: CDR1 KGHSH, CDR2 LQKENI. Trimming left V 1 base short and J 3 bases short, with 12 bases between. This CDR3 is CASSPRFLPEETQYF. CDR3 in DNA: TGTGCCAGCTCACCACGCTTCTTACCTGAAGAGACCCAGTACTTC.

The chain joins TRBV14 to TRBJ2-5, with 10 bases matching TRBD1. Trimming took 6 bases from V and 4 from J; bases not matched to a gene: 5. The length of the CDR3 is 14 residues. Germline CDR1 SGHDN, CDR2 FVKESK. The CDR3 DNA reads as TGTGCCAGCAGTCACCGGGACAGGGGAGAGACCCAGTACTTC. Protein product: CASSHRDRGETQYF.

The chain carries TRBV7-3 and TRBJ1-2; D may be TRBD1 (6 bases). With 5 bases removed from V and 13 bases from J, the gap between germline ends came to 20 bases. The CDR3 is 13 residues long. Per germline, CDR1 SGHTA and CDR2 FQGTGA. Here the CDR3 reads CASSPRDRQERTF. The CDR3 DNA is TGTGCCAGCAGCCCCCGAGATAGACAGGAACGCACCTTC. The whole variable domain, remainder taken from reference TRBV7-3 and TRBJ1-2, is GAGVSQTPSNKVTEKGKYVELRCDPISGHTALYWYRQSLGQGPEFLIYFQGTGAADDSGLPNDRFFAVRPEGSVSTLKIQRTERGDSAVYLCASSPRDRQERTFGSGTRLTVV.

The sample holds a few counts of this clone. The gene calls are TRBV5-4 and TRBJ2-1, with TRBD2 matching 8 bases. The ends lost 3 bases at V and 2 bases at J; junction bases unmatched: 13. There are 18 residues in the CDR3. Germline V gene lookup returns CDR1 SGHNT and CDR2 YYREEE (reference sequence). CDR3 in amino acids: CASSSAGDPQAAYNEQFF. DNA for the CDR3: TGTGCCAGCAGCTCAGCGGGAGACCCGCAAGCGGCCTACAATGAGCAGTTCTTC.

The rearrangement joins TRBV9 to TRBJ1-2; D is possibly TRBD1 (6 bases). V lost 4 bases to trimming and J lost 5 bases, with 15 bases between them. The CDR3 has 14 amino acids. CDR1 is SGDLS and CDR2 is YYNGEE in the germline V gene. CDR3 amino acids: CASSPQGLFYGYTF. Here the CDR3 DNA reads TGTGCCAGCAGCCCACAGGGTCTGTTTTATGGCTACACCTTC.

Ten or more counts support this clone. The rearrangement joins TRBV7-9 to TRBJ2-4, with D tentatively TRBD1 (6 bases). V lost 6 bases and J lost 8, with 17 bases in between. Looked up from germline, CDR1 is SEHNR and CDR2 is FQNEAQ (reference sequence). The CDR3 extends over 14 amino acids. CDR3 DNA: TGTGCCAGCAGTTTGGCCACAGGGAGAGACATTCAGTACTTC. It specifies CASSLATGRDIQYF.

J is TRBJ2-5 and V is TRBV27, with 9 bases matching TRBD2. Germline loops: CDR1 MNHEY, CDR2 SMNVEV (reference sequence). The trim removed 6 bases at V and 5 bases at J, leaving 16 bases unmatched. The CDR3 has 17 amino acids. In DNA form, the CDR3 reads TGTGCCAGCAGGGAGAGCAATAGCGGGAGTATATGGGAGACCCAGTACTTC. As protein: CASRESNSGSIWETQYF.

The chain links TRBV29-1 to TRBJ2-3, with no clear D. CDR3 size: 12 residues. Germline assignment: CDR1 SQVTM and CDR2 ANQGSEA. V lost 4 bases and J 0 bases, leaving 5 bases between the germline ends. The CDR3 here is CSVVVSTDTQYF. Written as DNA, the CDR3 is TGCAGCGTTGTTGTGAGCACAGATACGCAGTATTTT.

This chain links TRBV5-4 with TRBJ2-3; a possible D gene is TRBD2 (6 bases). Trimming cost V 1 base and J 5 bases, with 11 bases left between them. The CDR3 covers 14 residues. Germline CDR1 and CDR2: SGHNT and YYREEE (reference sequence). In nucleotides, the CDR3 is TGTGCCAGCAGCTTGCCTACTAGCTTAGATACGCAGTATTTT. Translation gives CASSLPTSLDTQYF.

The V and J genes are TRBV9 and TRBJ2-5, with 9 nucleotides matching TRBD1. V lost 1 base and J lost 2; bases outside the gene matches: 6. CDR1 is SGDLS and CDR2 is YYNGEE in the germline V gene. The CDR3 runs 16 residues. CDR3 in DNA: TGTGCCAGCAGCGTACAACCGGGACAGGGTCAAGAGACCCAGTACTTC. It yields the protein CASSVQPGQGQETQYF.

This clone was recorded a few times. The chain combines TRBV27 with TRBJ2-7; 7 bases align to TRBD1. The CDR3 spans 15 residues. The germline CDR1 and CDR2 sequences are MNHEY and SMNVEV (reference sequence). The V and J ends lost 8 bases and 4 bases, in that order; junction bases with no gene match: 14. The CDR3 bases are TGTGCCAGCGAAGGACCCTGGGACAGAAGGTACGAGCAGTACTTC. Its protein product is CASEGPWDRRYEQYF.

This clone has just a few counts. Sequence at one end of the junction differs from germline and may be a read error. CDR3 protein: CASSVGLAEMPQYF. CDR3 coding DNA: TGTGCCAGCAGCGTAGGACTAGCGGAGATGCCCCAGTACTTC. The V and J genes are TRBV13 and TRBJ2-5; 10 bases match TRBD2. The CDR3 has 14 amino acids. Looked up from germline, CDR1 is PRHDT and CDR2 is FYEKMQ (reference sequence). Filled out from reference TRBV13 and TRBJ2-5, the complete variable domain reads AAGVIQSPRHLIKEKRETATLKCYPIPRHDTVYWYQQGPGQDPQFLISFYEKMQSDKGSIPDRFSAQQFSDYHSELNMSSLELGDSALYFCASSVGLAEMPQYFGPGTRLLVL.

The table lists this clone with a few counts. V usage is TRBV15 and J usage is TRBJ2-7; possibly TRBD1 for D (6 bases). The CDR3 has 13 amino acids. With 3 bases removed from V and 6 bases from J, the gap between germline ends came to 12 bases. The germline V gene has CDR1 LNHNV and CDR2 YYDKDF (reference sequence). The CDR3 DNA reads TGTGCCACCAGCAGCATCCAAGGGGGCGAGCAGTACTTC. This sequence encodes CATSSIQGGEQYF.

This clone was seen once. The rearrangement uses TRBV7-2 and TRBJ2-5; TRBD2 is a possible D gene (5 bases). Germline values: CDR1 SGHTA, CDR2 FQGNSA. With 5 bases removed from V and 4 bases from J, the gap between germline ends came to 26 bases. This CDR3 spans 18 amino acids. CDR3 sequence: CASSPRRAASLERETQYF. The CDR3 DNA follows: TGTGCCAGCAGCCCCCGGCGGGCGGCCTCTCTTGAGAGAGAGACCCAGTACTTC.

Only a few counts were recorded for this clone. The CDR3 spells CASSVRDSVFNEQFF. The CDR3, as DNA: TGTGCCAGCAGCGTACGGGACAGCGTGTTCAATGAGCAGTTCTTC. V is TRBV9 and J is TRBJ2-1, with TRBD1 identical over 7 bases. Looked up from germline, CDR1 is SGDLS and CDR2 is YYNGEE. V was clipped by 1 base and J by 6 bases; unmatched bases: 7. The CDR3 has 15 residues. The complete variable domain, with remaining parts taken from reference TRBV9 and TRBJ2-1, reads DSGVTQTPKHLITATGQRVTLRCSPRSGDLSVYWYQQSLDQGLQFLIQYYNGEERAKGNILERFSAQQFPDLHSELNLSSLELGDSALYFCASSVRDSVFNEQFFGPGTRLTVL.

This clone has just a few counts. The gene calls are TRBV28 and TRBJ1-1, with no clear D. With 3 bases removed from V and 4 bases from J, the gap between germline ends came to 6 bases. Germline CDR1 MDHEN, CDR2 SYDVKM. This CDR3 spans 12 amino acids. CDR3 coding DNA: TGTGCCAGCAGTTTCAAGGTCACTGAAGCTTTCTTT. Translation: CASSFKVTEAFF.

There are a few counts of this clone. Distinct nucleotide sequences in the sample also encode this CDR3. V usage is TRBV7-2 and J usage is TRBJ2-5; maybe TRBD2 (5 bases). The CDR3 length is 13 residues. The V gene lost 4 bases and the J gene lost 1 base, with 7 bases spanning the gap. The V gene's germline CDR1 is SGHTA and CDR2 FQGNSA. The CDR3 sequence: CASSYRGQETQYF. The CDR3 DNA is TGTGCCAGCAGCTACCGGGGCCAAGAGACCCAGTACTTC. The whole variable domain, remainder taken from reference TRBV7-2 and TRBJ2-5, is GAGVSQSPSNKVTEKGKDVELRCDPISGHTALYWYRQSLGQGLEFLIYFQGNSAPDKSGLPSDRFSAERTGGSVSTLTIQRTQQEDSAVYLCASSYRGQETQYFGPGTRLLVL.

The chain employs TRBV7-9 and TRBJ1-2, with D maybe TRBD1 (6 bases). The V end lost 3 bases, the J end lost 5 bases, and 10 bases lay between the germline ends. Germline assignment: CDR1 SEHNR and CDR2 FQNEAQ (reference sequence). This CDR3 region has 13 residues. The CDR3 spells CASSFGQGYGYTF. The CDR3, as DNA: TGTGCCAGCAGCTTTGGGCAGGGGTATGGCTACACCTTC.

The V gene is TRBV29-1, the J gene TRBJ2-2; D not resolved. Germline values: CDR1 SQVTM, CDR2 ANQGSEA. The CDR3 is 11 amino acids. Trimming cost V 4 bases and J 7 bases, with 7 bases left between them. The CDR3 reads CSVVGSGELFF. Written as DNA, the CDR3 is TGCAGCGTTGTTGGCAGCGGGGAGCTGTTTTTT.

This clone turned up a few times. The chain employs TRBV7-9 and TRBJ1-1; possible D gene TRBD1, 5 bases. This CDR3 spans 12 amino acids. Germline CDR1 reads SEHNR; CDR2 reads FQNEAQ (reference sequence). V lost 4 bases, J lost 5 bases, and 8 bases lay in between. The CDR3 is CASSSTVTEAFF. CDR3 in DNA: TGTGCCAGCAGCTCGACAGTTACTGAAGCTTTCTTT.

The sample holds many counts of this clone. The gene calls are TRBV29-1 and TRBJ1-1, with D possibly matching TRBD1 (6 bases). CDR1 SQVTM and CDR2 ANQGSEA come from the germline V gene. The CDR3 runs to 12 residues. Trimming cost V 7 bases and J 0 bases, with 9 bases left between them. CDR3 residues: CSARTVNTEAFF. In nucleotides, the CDR3 is TGCAGCGCTAGGACAGTGAACACTGAAGCTTTCTTT.

J is TRBJ2-4 and V is TRBV18; no clear D. Germline CDR1 is KGHSH and CDR2 is LQKENI. The CDR3 contains 12 residues. The V end was cut by 3 bases, the J end by 8 bases, with 8 bases between. CDR3 bases: TGTGCCAGCTCACCTGGAGTGGACATTCAGTACTTC. This gives the protein CASSPGVDIQYF.

This clone was counted at least ten times. This chain connects TRBV30 to TRBJ2-3; D is undetermined. The CDR3 extends over 13 amino acids. Looked up from germline, CDR1 is GTSNPN and CDR2 is SVGIG (reference sequence). The V gene lost 2 bases and the J gene lost 0 bases, with 6 bases spanning the gap. CDR3 DNA: TGTGCCTGGAGTTTCCCGAGCACAGATACGCAGTATTTT. This sequence encodes CAWSFPSTDTQYF.

This clone was seen a handful of times. The J gene is TRBJ2-1, the V gene TRBV2; no clear D gene. Germline loops: CDR1 SNHLY, CDR2 FYNNEI. This CDR3 comprises 11 residues. Trimming shortened V by 5 bases and J by 9 bases, and 8 bases separated the two germline ends. The CDR3: CASSIHGEQFF. The CDR3 DNA follows: TGTGCCAGCAGTATTCATGGTGAGCAGTTCTTC.

This clone was detected only a few times. The chain carries TRBV18 and TRBJ2-5, with 10 bases that match TRBD1. Germline values: CDR1 KGHSH, CDR2 LQKENI. The V and J ends lost 6 bases and 5 bases, in that order; junction bases with no gene match: 6. The CDR3 has 14 amino acids. The CDR3 nucleotides read TGTGCCAGCTCCGTTGACAGGGGGCAGGAGACCCAGTACTTC. Its protein product is CASSVDRGQETQYF.

This clone was seen a handful of times. This sequence joins TRBV9 and TRBJ2-3; D uncertain. The CDR3 runs to 14 residues. Germline lookup yields CDR1 SGDLS and CDR2 YYNGEE. V was trimmed by 0 bases and J by 2 bases, leaving 7 bases between them. The CDR3 bases are TGTGCCAGCAGCGTAGGAGGTACCACAGATACGCAGTATTTT. This encodes CASSVGGTTDTQYF.